The rows below give T cell receptor beta chains drawn from one sample of a study of cytomegalovirus exposure and HLA in healthy donors. Profiled with immunoSEQ multiplex PCR; TCRdb holds only in-frame clones, not every one. The sample yields 120,000 to 150,000 clones, more than 55% seen once. Sequenced input: PBMCs. Receptor source: a woman aged 60-75 years in good health and CMV-seronegative. CDR3s include the opening cysteine and the closing phenylalanine or tryptophan. D genes are given only for firm matches. Size is stated for part of the rows, as once, few or many counts, or as a class when the clone is expanded.

j_gene: TRBJ2-7
abundance: few
d_gene: TRBD2
v_gene: TRBV9
CDR3aa: CAFVGASGAYEQYF
CDR3nt: TGTGCATTCGTGGGTGCCAGCGGGGCCTACGAGCAGTACTTC

j_gene: TRBJ1-3
abundance: -
d_gene: -
v_gene: TRBV28
CDR3aa: CASSLSRVYSGNTIYF
CDR3nt: TGTGCCAGCAGTTTAAGTCGCGTATACTCTGGAAACACCATATATTTT

j_gene: TRBJ2-5
abundance: -
d_gene: -
v_gene: TRBV21-1
CDR3aa: CASSKELAGWEETQYF
CDR3nt: TGTGCCAGCAGCAAAGAACTAGCGGGGTGGGAAGAGACCCAGTACTTC

j_gene: TRBJ2-7
abundance: -
d_gene: -
v_gene: TRBV7-2
CDR3aa: CASSLINEQYF
CDR3nt: TGTGCCAGCAGCTTAATAAACGAGCAGTACTTC

j_gene: TRBJ1-3
abundance: -
d_gene: TRBD1
v_gene: TRBV29-1
CDR3aa: CSVGDRADTIYF
CDR3nt: TGCAGCGTTGGGGACAGGGCGGACACCATATATTTT

j_gene: TRBJ2-1
abundance: -
d_gene: -
v_gene: TRBV6-5
CDR3aa: CASSYSLARADNEQFF
CDR3nt: TGTGCCAGCAGTTACTCTCTAGCGCGAGCTGACAATGAGCAGTTCTTC

j_gene: TRBJ2-1
abundance: -
d_gene: -
v_gene: TRBV5-1
CDR3aa: CASSLAGGRTSNEQFF
CDR3nt: TGCGCCAGCAGCTTGGCCGGGGGAAGGACCTCCAATGAGCAGTTCTTC

j_gene: TRBJ2-7
abundance: -
d_gene: TRBD1
v_gene: TRBV5-1
CDR3aa: CASSRTTGGALGEQYF
CDR3nt: TGCGCCAGCAGCAGAACAACAGGGGGCGCGTTGGGCGAGCAGTACTTC

j_gene: TRBJ2-3
abundance: -
d_gene: -
v_gene: TRBV19
CDR3aa: CASTPGGWSTDTQYF
CDR3nt: TGTGCCAGTACCCCAGGTGGGTGGAGCACAGATACGCAGTATTTT

j_gene: TRBJ1-4
abundance: -
d_gene: TRBD1
v_gene: TRBV5-4
CDR3aa: CASSSTGTGNEKLFF
CDR3nt: TGTGCCAGCAGCAGTACCGGGACAGGGAATGAAAAACTGTTTTTT

j_gene: TRBJ1-1
abundance: -
d_gene: -
v_gene: TRBV28
CDR3aa: CASVTRAEAFF
CDR3nt: TGTGCCAGCGTCACGAGGGCTGAAGCTTTCTTT

j_gene: TRBJ2-7
abundance: -
d_gene: TRBD1
v_gene: TRBV19
CDR3aa: CASSSPGQSYEQYF
CDR3nt: TGTGCCAGTAGTTCGCCGGGACAGTCCTACGAGCAGTACTTC

j_gene: TRBJ2-3
abundance: -
d_gene: TRBD1
v_gene: TRBV7-8
CDR3aa: CASSYGQGRADTQYF
CDR3nt: TGTGCCAGCAGCTATGGACAGGGTAGAGCAGATACGCAGTATTTT

j_gene: TRBJ2-2
abundance: -
d_gene: TRBD2
v_gene: TRBV5-1
CDR3aa: CASSLFGLAVKEELFF
CDR3nt: TGCGCCAGCAGCTTGTTCGGGCTAGCGGTAAAGGAGGAGCTGTTTTTT

j_gene: TRBJ1-2
abundance: -
d_gene: -
v_gene: TRBV7-9
CDR3aa: CASRKSGPHSNYGYTF
CDR3nt: TGTGCCAGCAGAAAAAGCGGGCCCCACTCTAACTATGGCTACACCTTC

j_gene: TRBJ1-2
abundance: -
d_gene: TRBD1
v_gene: TRBV6-6
CDR3aa: CASSYPTTGGYGYTF
CDR3nt: TGTGCCAGCAGTTACCCCACCACAGGGGGCTATGGCTACACCTTC

j_gene: TRBJ2-5
abundance: -
d_gene: -
v_gene: TRBV23-1
CDR3aa: CASSQWVRGETQYF
CDR3nt: TGCGCCAGCAGTCAATGGGTGAGGGGGGAGACCCAGTACTTC

j_gene: TRBJ2-7
abundance: -
d_gene: TRBD1
v_gene: TRBV28
CDR3aa: CASSLGTGGPYEQYF
CDR3nt: TGTGCCAGCAGTTTGGGGACAGGGGGTCCGTACGAGCAGTACTTC

j_gene: TRBJ1-1
abundance: -
d_gene: -
v_gene: TRBV5-1
CDR3aa: CASSLDRPRGTEAFF
CDR3nt: TGCGCCAGCAGCCTCGACAGGCCCCGAGGGACTGAAGCTTTCTTT

j_gene: TRBJ2-7
abundance: few
d_gene: -
v_gene: TRBV4-2
CDR3aa: CASTPGEIYYEQYF
CDR3nt: TGTGCCAGCACCCCAGGGGAGATCTATTACGAGCAGTACTTC

j_gene: TRBJ2-2
abundance: -
d_gene: -
v_gene: TRBV20-1
CDR3aa: CSLARTGELFF
CDR3nt: TGCAGTTTAGCTCGGACCGGGGAGCTGTTTTTT

j_gene: TRBJ1-2
abundance: few
d_gene: -
v_gene: TRBV5-1
CDR3aa: CASSTDTYGYTF
CDR3nt: TGCGCCAGCAGCACTGACACGTATGGCTACACCTTC

j_gene: TRBJ2-2
abundance: few
d_gene: TRBD1
v_gene: TRBV6-1
CDR3aa: CASRGQGDLGELFF
CDR3nt: TGTGCCAGCAGAGGACAGGGGGACCTCGGGGAGCTGTTTTTT

j_gene: TRBJ2-3
abundance: -
d_gene: TRBD2
v_gene: TRBV7-2
CDR3aa: CASSKSRAGGTDTQYF
CDR3nt: TGTGCCAGCAGCAAATCTCGGGCGGGAGGCACAGATACGCAGTATTTT

j_gene: TRBJ2-7
abundance: -
d_gene: TRBD1
v_gene: TRBV18
CDR3aa: CASSPGQGAVWEQYF
CDR3nt: TGTGCCAGCTCACCAGGGCAGGGGGCAGTTTGGGAGCAGTACTTC

j_gene: TRBJ2-7
abundance: once
d_gene: -
v_gene: TRBV5-1
CDR3aa: CASSPAMGQGYEQYF
CDR3nt: TGCGCCAGCAGCCCGGCGATGGGCCAGGGATACGAGCAGTACTTC

j_gene: TRBJ2-7
abundance: few
d_gene: TRBD1
v_gene: TRBV13
CDR3aa: CASSLPGGSYEQYF
CDR3nt: TGTGCCAGCAGCCTCCCAGGGGGATCCTACGAGCAGTACTTC

j_gene: TRBJ2-5
abundance: few
d_gene: TRBD2
v_gene: TRBV5-1
CDR3aa: CASSLVGLVAETQYF
CDR3nt: TGCGCCAGCAGCTTGGTGGGACTAGTAGCGGAGACCCAGTACTTC

j_gene: TRBJ2-3
abundance: -
d_gene: -
v_gene: TRBV4-2
CDR3aa: CASSQEKGFASTDTQYF
CDR3nt: TGTGCCAGCAGCCAAGAAAAGGGGTTCGCTAGCACAGATACGCAGTATTTT

j_gene: TRBJ1-5
abundance: -
d_gene: -
v_gene: TRBV5-8
CDR3aa: CASSLVLAASDRQPQHF
CDR3nt: TGTGCCAGCAGCTTGGTGTTAGCGGCCTCCGATCGGCAGCCCCAGCATTTT

j_gene: TRBJ1-1
abundance: -
d_gene: TRBD1
v_gene: TRBV28
CDR3aa: CASSPDRAGTEAFF
CDR3nt: TGTGCCAGCAGTCCGGACAGGGCTGGCACTGAAGCTTTCTTT